The present entry profiles one T cell receptor (beta chain) with its context. Antigen specificity is unknown. This specimen belongs to a study of identical twins. Whole-study results and caveats: There is a chance that invariant MAIT and iNKT cells partially muddied zero-insertion analyses. Less excess twin sharing appeared in beta out-of-frame sequences.

A universal primer site came from template switching; cDNA carried unique molecular identifiers. TCRdb re-derived calls from the 5' RACE reads in MiXCR, one entry per CDR3 protein. The table has around 510,000 distinct CDR3 sequences, about 13% seen once; the top ten hold about 0.94%. The V and J ends lost 6 bases and 3 bases, in that order; junction bases with no gene match: 8. Germline V lookup: CDR1 MNHEY, CDR2 SVGAGI. The CDR3 length is 15 residues. The same specimen was also included in a second study, on yellow fever vaccine responses in identical twins.

The specimen sequenced was CD4+ T cells sorted from blood. The clonotype comes from a woman aged 18-30 years in good health. The V and J genes are TRBV6-5 and TRBJ2-1; 7 bases align to TRBD1. The CDR3 DNA is TGTGCCAGCAGATATACAGGGGACGGCTACAATGAGCAGTTCTTC. Its translation: CASRYTGDGYNEQFF.